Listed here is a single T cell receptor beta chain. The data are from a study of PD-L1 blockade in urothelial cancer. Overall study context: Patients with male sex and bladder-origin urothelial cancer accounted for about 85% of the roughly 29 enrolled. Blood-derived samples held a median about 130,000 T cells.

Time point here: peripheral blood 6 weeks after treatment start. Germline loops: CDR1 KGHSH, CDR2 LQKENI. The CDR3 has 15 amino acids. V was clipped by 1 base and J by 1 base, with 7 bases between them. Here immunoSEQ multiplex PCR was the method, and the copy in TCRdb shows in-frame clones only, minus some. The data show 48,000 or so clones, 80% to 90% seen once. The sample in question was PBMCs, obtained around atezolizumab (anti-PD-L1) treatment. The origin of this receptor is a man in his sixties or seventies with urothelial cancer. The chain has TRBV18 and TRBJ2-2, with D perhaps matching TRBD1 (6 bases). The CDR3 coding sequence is TGTGCCAGCTCACCACTGACAGGGAACACCGGGGAGCTGTTTTTT. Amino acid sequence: CASSPLTGNTGELFF.